What follows are 14 T cell receptor beta chains derived from one specimen sequenced in a study of blood T cells in healthy people across ages (dated by TCRdb to about 2015). Library method: 5' RACE. These reads were obtained on an Illumina HiSeq 2500. A second PCR of about 7 to 12 cycles was run with a J-beta primer mix and a sample-barcoded 5' primer. TCRdb itself trimmed the public reads at Q25 with fastp, ran MiXCR and retained productive beta chains. Rows are unified per CDR3 protein, each entry keeping the most common DNA and genes. Counted in this sample were hundreds of thousands of distinct CDR3 sequences; around 21% of them appeared once. The ten largest clones capture 3.6% of the sample. The sample consisted of blood. The receptors were sampled from a man between 65 and 85 years old in good health.

This clonotype was recorded at least ten times. The rearrangement links TRBV6-6 to TRBJ2-7, with D possibly being TRBD1 or TRBD2 (6 bases each). Between the trimmed V and J ends, which lost 4 bases and 7 bases, there was a span of 14 bases. Germline loops: CDR1 MNHNY, CDR2 SVGAGI (reference sequence). The CDR3 sequence is 13 residues long. The CDR3 protein is CASSSGALWEQYF. Here the CDR3 DNA reads TGTGCCAGCAGTTCGGGGGCCCTTTGGGAGCAGTACTTC.

This clonotype occurred a few times. The CDR3: CSARQGTDYEQYF. The CDR3 DNA reads as TGCAGTGCCAGACAGGGGACGGACTACGAGCAGTACTTC. V is TRBV20-1 and J is TRBJ2-7, with 8 bases that match TRBD1. From germline, CDR1 is DFQATT and CDR2 SNEGSKA (reference sequence). J was trimmed by 3 bases and V by 6 bases; bases with no gene match: 7. CDR3 length: 13 residues.

Remarks on this clonotype: A read error may explain this, as a much larger clone is one base away. V and J are TRBV11-2 and TRBJ2-5, with 11 nucleotides matching TRBD1. In germline, CDR1 is SGHAT, CDR2 FQNNGV. The CDR3 totals 17 residues. CDR3 protein: CAGSTTPDRGPLETQYF. The CDR3 bases are TGTGCCGGCAGCACTACCCCGGACAGGGGGCCTTTAGAGACCCAGTACTTC.

V is TRBV4-2 and J is TRBJ2-5, with TRBD2 matching 8 bases. The J call may be in error: the DNA end matches TRBJ2-1 better. Germline V gene lookup returns CDR1 LGHNA and CDR2 YNFKEQ. The CDR3 totals 16 residues. CDR3 DNA: TGTGCCAGCAGCCAAGAGGTGGGGACGGGAGGGTATGAGCAGTTCTTC. Residues: CASSQEVGTGGYEQFF.

This chain joins TRBV29-1 and TRBJ2-5; 9 bases agree with TRBD2. The J call is uncertain, as TRBJ2-7 better fits the DNA end. Germline loops: CDR1 SQVTM, CDR2 ANQGSEA. The CDR3 sequence is 18 residues long. The CDR3, as DNA: TGCAGCGTTGTAGTTACGACTAGCGGAGCAAAGATTGGCTACGAGCAGTACTTC. Translation gives CSVVVTTSGAKIGYEQYF.

This clonotype was counted a few times. The chain is built from TRBV6-2 or TRBV6-3 and TRBJ1-1; D gene uncertain. Per the germline V gene, CDR1 is MNHEY and CDR2 is SVGEGT. The V gene lost 5 bases and the J gene lost 11 bases, with 18 bases spanning the gap. The CDR3 contains 13 residues. CDR3: CASSNQVTVLAFF. As DNA, the CDR3 is TGTGCCAGCAGTAACCAGGTGACGGTCCTGGCTTTCTTT.

V gene TRBV5-1 combines with J gene TRBJ2-3; D is unresolved. Germline lookup yields CDR1 SGHRS and CDR2 YFSETQ. The V gene lost 4 bases and the J gene lost 4 bases, with 10 bases spanning the gap. The CDR3 extends over 13 amino acids. Written as DNA, the CDR3 is TGCGCCAGCAGCCCGGATAACCCAGATACGCAGTATTTT. It yields the protein CASSPDNPDTQYF.

This clonotype was counted ten times or more. The J gene is TRBJ2-5, the V gene TRBV18, with D tentatively TRBD1 (6 bases). The CDR3 length is 16 residues. CDR1 is KGHSH, CDR2 LQKENI, per germline. V dropped 0 bases and J dropped 5 bases, with 16 bases sitting between them. CDR3 sequence: CASSPPEQGPGETQYF. In DNA, the CDR3 is TGTGCCAGCTCACCACCGGAACAGGGACCAGGGGAGACCCAGTACTTC.

This chain joins TRBV7-9 and TRBJ2-5; TRBD1 might be the D (6 bases). The J call could be wrong; TRBJ2-7 is a better fit for the DNA end. The CDR3 runs to 16 residues. Germline CDR1 is SEHNR and CDR2 is FQNEAQ (reference sequence). Written as DNA, the CDR3 is TGTGCCAGCAGCCCGGCAGACAGGACCAACTCCTACGAGCAGTACTTC. Protein: CASSPADRTNSYEQYF.

The chain joins TRBV15 to TRBJ2-5; the match to TRBD2 covers 12 bases. The CDR3 has 17 residues. Germline CDR1 is LNHNV and CDR2 is YYDKDF (reference sequence). Losses at the gene ends were 0 bases for V and 3 bases for J; bases not matched to a gene: 5. The CDR3 sequence: CATSREKGLAGKETQYF. The CDR3 DNA reads TGTGCCACCAGCAGAGAAAAAGGACTAGCGGGGAAAGAGACCCAGTACTTC.

The CDR3 DNA is TGTGCCAGCAGCCAAGTTAGCAGGGCCAGTGGCTACACCTTC. The encoded protein is CASSQVSRASGYTF. The V gene is TRBV14, the J gene TRBJ1-2; tentative D call: TRBD1 (5 bases). This CDR3 comprises 14 residues. Germline-derived CDR1 and CDR2 are SGHDN and FVKESK. Trimming took 1 base from V and 7 from J, leaving 13 bases between them.

The gene calls are TRBV6-5 and TRBJ2-3, with 9 positions matching TRBD2. The CDR3 runs to 15 residues. The trim removed 6 bases at V and 6 bases at J, leaving 10 bases unmatched. Germline V gives CDR1 MNHEY, CDR2 SVGAGI. The CDR3, as DNA: TGTGCCAGCAGGCCCGGGACTAGCAAGGGTGATACGCAGTATTTT. It specifies CASRPGTSKGDTQYF.

This clonotype has only a few counts. The chain recombines TRBV4-1 with TRBJ2-2; the D gene could be TRBD1 or TRBD2 (5 bases each). The CDR3 totals 14 residues. Germline V gene lookup returns CDR1 MGHRA and CDR2 YSYEKL. The V and J ends lost 4 bases and 8 bases respectively, with 14 bases between them. In DNA form, the CDR3 reads TGCGCCAGCAGCCCTGGGGCCCGGGGTGGGGAGCTGTTTTTT. Translating it yields CASSPGARGGELFF.

This clonotype was observed a few times. V and J are TRBV5-1 and TRBJ2-5; no clear D. The CDR3 has 14 residues. Between the trimmed V and J ends, which lost 0 bases and 2 bases, there was a span of 8 bases. CDR1 SGHRS and CDR2 YFSETQ come from the germline V gene. The CDR3 DNA follows: TGCGCCAGCAGCTTGGATGTAGGGCAAGAGACCCAGTACTTC. It specifies CASSLDVGQETQYF.